This TCR beta chain was documented in a study of T cell clonotyping in hematopoietic cell transplantation listed by TCRdb under 2021. With regard to the full study: Pretransplant recipient samples were obtained after cytoreduction. The study collected 110 to 150 blood samples from 35 to 40 consecutive transplant recipients and their related donors. Recruitment of patients was conducted between late 2015 and January 2017, and follow-up was continued until September 2020 or death.

Reading the label with the study, this specimen's time point is: recipient sample about 28 days before transplant, after cytoreduction. Blood from recipients was drawn roughly 28 days before transplant, then again at days 30, 100 and 180 after transplant. Nuclei Lysis Solution was used to extract genomic DNA from fresh or cryopreserved unfractionated peripheral blood mononuclear cells. Summary of the overall study and its limitations: Just a small fraction of recipient repertoires overlapped with donor repertoires, and more than 95% appeared de novo at the given depth. Donor and pretransplant recipient Inverse Simpson Index values predicted broader posttransplant TCR repertoire diversity. The sample size was limited and the cells went unsorted, which meant the CD4 and CD8 repertoire contributions could not be told apart. Recipient TCR diversity fell after transplant, with pathologically expanded clonotypes rising progressively from day 30 to day 180.

The immunoSEQ assay, a bias-controlled multiplex PCR using V- and J-specific primers, was used to amplify TCR beta CDR3 regions from genomic DNA. A second PCR step added a proprietary barcode and Illumina adapter sequences to the CDR3 amplicons. An Illumina MiSeq instrument was used to sequence the CDR3 libraries. The source study handled its data this way. Export and quality control were performed with immunoSEQ Analyzer 3.0, and downstream analyses were performed with R Bioconductor and Immunarch. Only productive rearrangements in the normalized downsampled data set went into calculating the repertoire metrics. In the normalized cohort, a clonotype counted as pathologically expanded if the clonotype was larger than 5 templates. The Inverse Simpson Index was used to measure repertoire diversity. To capture all clonotypes, the CMV-specificity analyses were run on the non-normalized data set. TCRdb's version of the immuneACCESS table is confined to in-frame rearrangements and falls short of the full clone set. An unresolved V gene accounts for under half of the shortfall where checked; the remainder is of unknown origin. The DNA was the basis for D and trimming; V, J and clone size are from that table. Counted in this sample were some 5,500 clones; around 84% of them appeared once. About 4% of the sample belongs to the ten largest clones.

Concerning this clone: What antigen it recognizes has not been identified. Qualities for individual bases were not recorded, and no much larger clone is one base off.

V was cut back by 4 bases and J by 3 bases, leaving a gap of 10 bases between them. The CDR3 contains 14 residues, cysteine and phenylalanine counted. Solely the CDR3 DNA is kept, with 42 bases framed from the first base. Reading the germline V gene gives CDR1 MDHEN and CDR2 SYDVKM. The receptor's source is a man aged 55 to 70 with acute myeloid leukemia. Some clones in this sample may be carry-over from other donors' samples. This sequence uses TRBV28 and TRBJ2-1; no confident D gene assignment can be made. The sample was peripheral blood mononuclear cells, taken before stem cell transplant. The CDR3 protein is CASSSSGVYNEQFF. In nucleotides, the sequence is TGTGCCAGCAGTTCATCTGGAGTCTACAATGAGCAGTTCTTC.